The 26 T cell receptor beta chains in this list originate from one sample, sequenced in a study of blood T cell repertoires in COVID-19. The data were produced by immunoSEQ multiplex PCR, yet TCRdb's version contains in-frame clones alone and is incomplete. This sample has about 130,000 clones, with around 87% found just once. Sample: peripheral blood. The origin of the receptors is a woman aged 55-69 years with acute or convalescent COVID-19.

The rearrangement joins TRBV28 to TRBJ1-5; D perhaps matches TRBD1 (5 bases). Looked up from germline, CDR1 is MDHEN and CDR2 is SYDVKM. V gave up 10 bases and J gave up 1 base, with 11 bases separating them. The CDR3 runs to 13 residues. The DNA for the CDR3 is TGTGCCATTTCGGGGGGAAGCAATCAGCCCCAGCATTTT. It is translated as CAISGGSNQPQHF.

The rearrangement joins TRBV24-1 to TRBJ2-1, with 10 bases lining up with TRBD2. J lost 7 bases, V lost 4 bases, and 15 bases had no gene match. The CDR3 consists of 18 residues. Germline-derived CDR1 and CDR2 are KGHDR and SFDVKD. CDR3: CATSDRSGRAHSLNEQFF. The CDR3 nucleotides are TGTGCCACCAGTGACCGGAGCGGGAGGGCCCATTCTCTTAATGAGCAGTTCTTC.

The rearrangement uses TRBV27 and TRBJ2-5; D is unclear. CDR3 length equals 13 residues. Per the germline V gene, CDR1 is MNHEY and CDR2 is SMNVEV (reference sequence). V was cut by 0 bases and J by 5 bases, with 7 bases left in between. The CDR3 nucleotides are TGTGCCAGCAGTTTATCGACTCGGGAGACCCAGTACTTC. Translating it yields CASSLSTRETQYF.

The gene calls are TRBV24-1 and TRBJ1-2; maybe TRBD1 (6 bases). CDR1 and CDR2 (germline): KGHDR, SFDVKD. The V end was cut by 4 bases, the J end by 4 bases, with 12 bases between. There are 14 residues in the CDR3. DNA of the CDR3: TGTGCCACCAGTGAGAGCGGGACAAGCTATGGCTACACCTTC. Protein product: CATSESGTSYGYTF.

The chain joins TRBV7-9 to TRBJ1-5; D ambiguous. The germline gives CDR1 SEHNR, CDR2 FQNEAQ (reference sequence). The V end lost 1 base, the J end lost 6 bases, and 4 bases lay between the germline ends. The CDR3 consists of 12 residues. For the CDR3, the DNA is TGTGCCAGCAGCTTAGACGGTCAGCCCCAGCATTTT. Translating it yields CASSLDGQPQHF. The full variable domain, completed using reference TRBV7-9 and TRBJ1-5, is DTGVSQNPRHKITKRGQNVTFRCDPISEHNRLYWYRQTLGQGPEFLTYFQNEAQLEKSRLLSDRFSAERPKGSFSTLEIQRTEQGDSAMYLCASSLDGQPQHFGDGTRLSIL.

This rearrangement joins TRBV2 to TRBJ2-3; 9 bases match TRBD1. The CDR3 totals 15 residues. The V gene end was trimmed by 4 bases and the J gene end by 3 bases; junction bases not matched to a gene: 5. Per the germline V gene, CDR1 is SNHLY and CDR2 is FYNNEI. CDR3 region: CASSAFGTGTDTQYF. DNA of the CDR3: TGTGCCAGCAGTGCCTTTGGGACAGGGACAGATACGCAGTATTTT.

The J gene is TRBJ2-6, the V gene TRBV5-8; 12 nucleotides agree with TRBD1. Trimming removed 3 bases from V and 0 bases from J; junction bases left unmatched: 10. Germline CDR1 SGHTS, CDR2 YDEGEE. This CDR3 contains 20 residues. CDR3 amino acids: CASSWRPGQGAYSGANVLTF. Here the CDR3 DNA reads TGTGCCAGCAGCTGGAGGCCGGGACAGGGGGCATACTCTGGGGCCAACGTCCTGACTTTC.

The V and J genes are TRBV10-3 and TRBJ1-2; 8 bases are shared with TRBD1. The CDR3 contains 14 residues. The junction had 5 bases not matched to a gene; V was cut back by 0 bases and J by 8 bases. Germline-derived CDR1 and CDR2 are ENHRY and SYGVKD. The CDR3 nucleotides are TGTGCCATCAGTGAGTCTCAGGGGGCGAGGGGCTACACCTTC. Amino acid sequence: CAISESQGARGYTF.

CDR3 coding DNA: TGTGCCAGCAGCCCCGGGACTAGCTACAACAATGAGCAGTTCTTC. Translating gives CASSPGTSYNNEQFF. This chain uses TRBV7-3 with TRBJ2-1, with 9 bases aligning to TRBD2. Unmatched junction bases numbered 7, after V lost 5 bases and J lost 5 bases. Germline loops: CDR1 SGHTA, CDR2 FQGTGA. This CDR3 region has 15 residues. The full variable domain, completed using reference TRBV7-3 and TRBJ2-1, is GAGVSQTPSNKVTEKGKYVELRCDPISGHTALYWYRQSLGQGPEFLIYFQGTGAADDSGLPNDRFFAVRPEGSVSTLKIQRTERGDSAVYLCASSPGTSYNNEQFFGPGTRLTVL.

CDR3 region: CASSGRLETSTDTQYF. The CDR3 DNA sequence: TGTGCCAGCAGTGGACGACTAGAAACTAGCACAGATACGCAGTATTTT. The chain recombines TRBV6-2 or TRBV6-3 with TRBJ2-3; D possibly corresponds to TRBD2 (6 bases). The CDR3 is made up of 16 amino acids. CDR1 and CDR2 from the germline V gene are MNHEY and SVGEGT. The V end was cut by 5 bases, the J end by 0 bases, with 15 bases between.

The genes are TRBV5-1 and TRBJ1-4; D is undetermined. Trimming removed 0 bases at V and 8 bases at J, with 17 bases between. Germline values: CDR1 SGHRS, CDR2 YFSETQ. The CDR3 runs to 16 residues. CDR3 DNA: TGCGCCAGCAGCTTGGCCGGGAGATTGGCGGACGAAAAACTGTTTTTT. Translated, it gives CASSLAGRLADEKLFF.

The chain uses TRBV5-1 and TRBJ2-1, with TRBD1 identical over 9 bases. Looked up from germline, CDR1 is SGHRS and CDR2 is YFSETQ. The CDR3 consists of 15 residues. Trimming took 0 bases from V and 8 from J; bases not matched to a gene: 6. CDR3 nucleotides: TGCGCCAGCAGCTTGGTAGGACAGGGGATCGATGAGCAGTTCTTC. It is translated as CASSLVGQGIDEQFF.

For this clone: The same CDR3 can be traced to other DNA sequences in this sample. J is TRBJ1-1 and V is TRBV5-1, with D perhaps TRBD1 (5 bases). V shed 5 bases and J shed 4 bases, with 9 bases lying between them. CDR1 is SGHRS and CDR2 is YFSETQ in the germline V gene. The CDR3 has 12 residues. The chain's CDR3 is CASSPGGTEAFF. CDR3 sequence (DNA): TGCGCCAGCAGTCCGGGGGGCACTGAAGCTTTCTTT.

The chain couples TRBV29-1 to TRBJ2-1, with no clear D. The CDR3 has 11 amino acids. The V gene lost 5 bases and the J gene lost 9 bases, with 11 bases spanning the gap. The germline V gene encodes CDR1 SQVTM and CDR2 ANQGSEA. The CDR3 reads CSVFTTGEQFF. Here the CDR3 DNA reads TGCAGCGTTTTCACTACGGGTGAGCAGTTCTTC.

The chain is built from TRBV5-1 and TRBJ1-1, with TRBD1 identical over 9 bases. The CDR3 length is 14 residues. CDR1 and CDR2 from the germline V gene are SGHRS and YFSETQ. V gave up 2 bases and J gave up 7 bases; unmatched junction bases: 6. CDR3 in DNA: TGCGCCAGCAGCTTAGACAGGGGGTTTGATGAAGCTTTCTTT. It translates to CASSLDRGFDEAFF.

The chain couples TRBV29-1 to TRBJ2-5; tentatively, D is TRBD2 (6 bases). CDR1 and CDR2 (germline): SQVTM, ANQGSEA. The V gene lost 1 base and the J gene lost 2 bases, with 14 bases spanning the gap. The CDR3 length is 15 residues. CDR3 sequence (DNA): TGCAGCGTTGAAGCCTTAGGAGGGTGGCAAGAGACCCAGTACTTC. Its protein is CSVEALGGWQETQYF.

This chain links TRBV28 with TRBJ1-1; D possibly corresponds to TRBD1 (6 bases). This CDR3 is built from 15 residues. Germline values: CDR1 MDHEN, CDR2 SYDVKM. Trimming took 6 bases from V and 4 from J, leaving 18 bases between them. CDR3 sequence reads: CASSPSDRKFTEAFF. As DNA, the CDR3 is TGTGCCAGCAGCCCCTCGGACAGAAAATTCACTGAAGCTTTCTTT.

For this clone: In the same sample, other DNA sequences code for this CDR3. The V and J genes are TRBV7-2 and TRBJ2-1, with 8 positions matching TRBD2. Germline values: CDR1 SGHTA, CDR2 FQGNSA. V trimming: 0 bases; J trimming: 7 bases; junction bases outside the gene matches: 2. The CDR3 is 14 residues long. CDR3 DNA sequence: TGTGCCAGCAGCTTAGCAGCGGGAGCGAATGAGCAGTTCTTC. It yields the protein CASSLAAGANEQFF.

The table lists this clone with a count of one. The chain is built from TRBV2 and TRBJ2-2; TRBD1 aligns across 7 bases. Trimming at V came to 8 bases and at J to 1 base, leaving 7 bases not matched to a gene. The germline V gene has CDR1 SNHLY and CDR2 FYNNEI. The CDR3 runs 15 residues. This chain's CDR3 is CASLGQFLNTGELFF. DNA for the CDR3: TGTGCCAGCTTGGGACAGTTCCTGAACACCGGGGAGCTGTTTTTT.

The chain uses TRBV6-5 and TRBJ1-1; D possibly corresponds to TRBD1 (6 bases). Trimming removed 4 bases at V and 1 base at J, with 10 bases between. This CDR3 contains 14 residues. Germline V lookup: CDR1 MNHEY, CDR2 SVGAGI. CDR3 nucleotides: TGTGCCAGCAGTTCCATGACAGGGAACACTGAAGCTTTCTTT. Protein: CASSSMTGNTEAFF.

This chain joins TRBV5-1 and TRBJ2-2; TRBD1 matches 8 bases. Germline trimming cut 2 bases from V and 7 bases from J; bases unmatched to any gene: 7. Germline V gene sequence: CDR1 SGHRS, CDR2 YFSETQ. This CDR3 comprises 15 residues. This CDR3 is CASSFDRGPGGELFF. The CDR3 bases are TGCGCCAGCAGCTTCGACAGGGGTCCGGGCGGGGAGCTGTTTTTT.

This clone was seen just once. CDR3 sequence reads: CASSLPGLYTGELFF. The CDR3 DNA is TGCGCCAGCAGCTTGCCGGGATTGTACACCGGGGAGCTGTTTTTT. V and J are TRBV5-1 and TRBJ2-2, with D perhaps TRBD2 (5 bases). This CDR3 is built from 15 residues. The V end lost 1 base, the J end lost 3 bases, and 10 bases lay between the germline ends. Germline CDR1 reads SGHRS; CDR2 reads YFSETQ.

The rearrangement uses TRBV6-5 and TRBJ2-5; 9 bases align to TRBD1. J was trimmed by 5 bases and V by 4 bases; bases with no gene match: 5. The CDR3 totals 14 residues. Germline V gene sequence: CDR1 MNHEY, CDR2 SVGAGI. The CDR3 loop reads CASSSQGAMETQYF. Here the CDR3 DNA reads TGTGCCAGCAGTTCACAGGGGGCGATGGAGACCCAGTACTTC.

The rearrangement joins TRBV7-8 to TRBJ2-3; D uncertain. The CDR3 has 12 amino acids. The germline CDR1 and CDR2 sequences are SGHVS and FQNEAQ. Trimming cost V 5 bases and J 2 bases, with 5 bases left between them. As DNA, the CDR3 is TGTGCCAGCAGCATCTACACAGATACGCAGTATTTT. It yields the protein CASSIYTDTQYF.

The chain recombines TRBV15 with TRBJ1-2; D is unresolved. Trimming removed 0 bases from V and 1 base from J, with 9 bases in between. Germline values: CDR1 LNHNV, CDR2 YYDKDF (reference sequence). CDR3 length: 15 amino acids. CDR3 region: CATSRELHLNYGYTF. The CDR3 region has the DNA TGTGCCACCAGCAGAGAACTGCACCTTAACTATGGCTACACCTTC.

The chain joins TRBV30 to TRBJ1-2; 9 bases align to TRBD1. The CDR3 covers 12 residues. Trimming took 5 bases from V and 7 from J; bases not matched to a gene: 5. Germline CDR1 GTSNPN, CDR2 SVGIG (reference sequence). The CDR3 DNA reads as TGTGCCTGGGACAGGGGGAAAGGTGGCTACACCTTC. It codes for CAWDRGKGGYTF.